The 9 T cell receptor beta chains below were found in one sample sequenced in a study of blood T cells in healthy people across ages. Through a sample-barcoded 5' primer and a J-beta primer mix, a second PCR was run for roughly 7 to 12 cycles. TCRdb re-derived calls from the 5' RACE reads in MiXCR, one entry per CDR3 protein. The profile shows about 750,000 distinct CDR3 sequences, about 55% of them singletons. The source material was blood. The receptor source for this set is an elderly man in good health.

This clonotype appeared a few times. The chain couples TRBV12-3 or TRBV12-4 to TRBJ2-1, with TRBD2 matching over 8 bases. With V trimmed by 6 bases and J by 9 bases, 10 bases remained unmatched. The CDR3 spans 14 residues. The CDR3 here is CASSQIRAGAEQFF. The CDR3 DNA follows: TGTGCCAGCAGCCAAATTCGAGCGGGAGCTGAGCAGTTCTTC.

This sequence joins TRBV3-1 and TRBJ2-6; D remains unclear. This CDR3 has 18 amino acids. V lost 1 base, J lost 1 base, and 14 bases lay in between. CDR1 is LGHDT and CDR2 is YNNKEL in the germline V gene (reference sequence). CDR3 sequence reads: CASSQGSPFESGANVLTF. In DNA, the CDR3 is TGTGCCAGCAGCCAAGGGAGCCCCTTCGAATCTGGGGCCAACGTCCTGACTTTC.

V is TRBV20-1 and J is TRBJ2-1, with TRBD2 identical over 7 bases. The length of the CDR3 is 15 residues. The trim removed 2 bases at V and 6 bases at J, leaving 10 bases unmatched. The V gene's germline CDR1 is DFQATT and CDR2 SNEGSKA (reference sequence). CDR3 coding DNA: TGCAGTGCTAGACCGGGCGGGAGTAGTGCCAATGAGCAGTTCTTC. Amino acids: CSARPGGSSANEQFF.

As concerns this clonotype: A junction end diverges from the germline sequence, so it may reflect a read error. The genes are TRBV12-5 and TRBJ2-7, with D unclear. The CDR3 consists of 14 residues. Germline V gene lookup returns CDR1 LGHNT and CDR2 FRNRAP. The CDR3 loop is CASGFPPVSYEQYF. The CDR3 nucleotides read TGTGCTAGCGGTTTCCCCCCCGTCTCCTACGAGCAGTACTTC.

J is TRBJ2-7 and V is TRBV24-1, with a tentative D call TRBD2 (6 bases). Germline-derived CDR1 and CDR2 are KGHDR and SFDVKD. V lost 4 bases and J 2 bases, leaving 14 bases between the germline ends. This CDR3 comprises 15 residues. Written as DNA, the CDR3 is TGTGCCACCAGTGACGAGGCTTGCGGGACCTACGAGCAGTACTTC. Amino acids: CATSDEACGTYEQYF.

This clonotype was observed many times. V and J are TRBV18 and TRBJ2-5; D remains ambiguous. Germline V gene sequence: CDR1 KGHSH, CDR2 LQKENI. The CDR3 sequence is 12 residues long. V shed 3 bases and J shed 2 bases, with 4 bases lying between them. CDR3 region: CASSPKQETQYF. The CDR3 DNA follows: TGTGCCAGCTCACCCAAACAAGAGACCCAGTACTTC.

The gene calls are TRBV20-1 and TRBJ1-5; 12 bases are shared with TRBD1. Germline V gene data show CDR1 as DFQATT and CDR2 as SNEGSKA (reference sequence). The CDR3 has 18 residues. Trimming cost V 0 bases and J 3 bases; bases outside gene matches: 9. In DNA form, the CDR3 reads TGCAGTGCTAGAGAGTGGGGGACAGGGGGCCCCTACAATCAGCCCCAGCATTTT. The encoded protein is CSAREWGTGGPYNQPQHF.

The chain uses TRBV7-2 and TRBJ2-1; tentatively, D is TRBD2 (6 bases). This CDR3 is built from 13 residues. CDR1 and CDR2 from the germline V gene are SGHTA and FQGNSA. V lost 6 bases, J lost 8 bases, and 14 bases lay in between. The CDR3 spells CASRASGGDEQFF. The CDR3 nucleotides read TGTGCCAGCAGGGCATCGGGCGGGGATGAGCAGTTCTTC. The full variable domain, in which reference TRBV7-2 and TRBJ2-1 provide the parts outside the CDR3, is GAGVSQSPSNKVTEKGKDVELRCDPISGHTALYWYRQSLGQGLEFLIYFQGNSAPDKSGLPSDRFSAERTGGSVSTLTIQRTQQEDSAVYLCASRASGGDEQFFGPGTRLTVL.

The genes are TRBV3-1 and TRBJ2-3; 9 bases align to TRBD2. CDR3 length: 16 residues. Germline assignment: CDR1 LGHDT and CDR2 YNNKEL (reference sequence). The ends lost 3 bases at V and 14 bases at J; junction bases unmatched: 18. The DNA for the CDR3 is TGTGCCAGCAGCCAGGACGCGGGAGGGCCCCACAGATACGCGTATTTT. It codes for CASSQDAGGPHRYAYF.